The source of this T cell receptor (beta chain) is a study of blood T cell repertoires in COVID-19. Between the trimmed V and J ends, which lost 2 bases and 2 bases, there was a span of 11 bases. CDR1 is SGHTS, CDR2 YDEGEE, per germline. The CDR3 extends over 14 amino acids. Cohort allocation depended upon clinical history that participants reported. Assay used: immunoSEQ multiplex PCR; TCRdb lists only in-frame clones, some missing. The top ten clones hold less than 3.5% of a sample with some 300,000 clones, roughly 86% of them seen once. The chain joins TRBV5-8 to TRBJ2-7; possible D gene TRBD2, 6 bases. The receptor's source is a woman between 45 and 65 years old who had been exposed to COVID-19. Sequenced material: PBMCs or T cells enriched from blood (not recorded which). The CDR3 nucleotides are TGTGCCAGCAGCTTATCGGGACTGCCCTACGAGCAGTACTTC. Its translation: CASSLSGLPYEQYF. The whole variable domain, filled in from reference TRBV5-8 and TRBJ2-7, reads EAGVTQSPTHLIKTRGQQATLRCSPISGHTSVYWYQQALGLGLQFLLWYDEGEERNRGNFPPRFSGRQFPNYSSELNVNALELEDSALYLCASSLSGLPYEQYFGPGTRLTVT.